This paragraph covers one T cell receptor (beta chain) sequence. The length of the CDR3 is 14 residues. V was trimmed by 3 bases and J by 2 bases, leaving 11 bases between them. The germline V gene has CDR1 WSHSY and CDR2 SAAADI. This specimen comes from a study of Ad26.COV2.S vaccination and SARS-CoV-2 variants. Study-wide context: A participant enrolled in the COV1001 Ad26.COV2.S trial arm provided the sample.

Profiled with immunoSEQ multiplex PCR; TCRdb holds only in-frame clones, not every one. The sample has just over 350,000 clones; 70% to 90% are singletons. Treatment described: roughly 20 received Ad26.COV2.S at low or high dose, single or two shots; 5 received placebo; per-sample allocation not given. Sampling took place 63 days after the first vaccine or placebo injection. The sample consisted of peripheral blood, taken in a trial of Ad26.COV2.S vaccine versus placebo. The TCR originated in a person between 18 and 65 years old who received the Ad26.COV2.S COVID-19 vaccine or a placebo. This chain joins TRBV10-2 and TRBJ2-7, with TRBD2 as a possible D gene (5 bases). The CDR3 reads CASSEKRSPYEQYF. The CDR3 DNA follows: TGCGCCAGCAGTGAAAAGCGGAGCCCCTACGAGCAGTACTTC.